This entry features one T cell receptor beta chain sequence. What it binds is not known. They ran version v3.0 of the immunoSEQ assay at survey level. The repertoire was sequenced with immunoSEQ multiplex PCR; TCRdb's copy has only in-frame clones and lacks some. The sample has about 21,000 clones, roughly 87% seen once. The data were obtained in a study of long-term antiretroviral therapy in people with HIV. Specimens held about 0.95-10 million cryopreserved PBMC prior to DNA extraction. Germline CDR1 reads LGHNA; CDR2 reads YSLEER. V gave up 0 bases and J gave up 4 bases, with 9 bases separating them. The CDR3 totals 14 residues. Study results and limitations: Post-ART diversity increased but stayed below transplant donor controls. Clones showing expansion before ART dominated the repertoire at all time points.

Sequencing was performed on unsorted PBMCs, taken 2.1 years after starting antiretroviral therapy. The clonotype was recovered from a man younger than 35 with HIV. V usage is TRBV4-3 and J usage is TRBJ1-2; D not certain. CDR3 nucleotide sequence: TGCGCCAGCAGCCAAGAGCCGGAACCCTATGGCTACACCTTC. This translates into CASSQEPEPYGYTF.